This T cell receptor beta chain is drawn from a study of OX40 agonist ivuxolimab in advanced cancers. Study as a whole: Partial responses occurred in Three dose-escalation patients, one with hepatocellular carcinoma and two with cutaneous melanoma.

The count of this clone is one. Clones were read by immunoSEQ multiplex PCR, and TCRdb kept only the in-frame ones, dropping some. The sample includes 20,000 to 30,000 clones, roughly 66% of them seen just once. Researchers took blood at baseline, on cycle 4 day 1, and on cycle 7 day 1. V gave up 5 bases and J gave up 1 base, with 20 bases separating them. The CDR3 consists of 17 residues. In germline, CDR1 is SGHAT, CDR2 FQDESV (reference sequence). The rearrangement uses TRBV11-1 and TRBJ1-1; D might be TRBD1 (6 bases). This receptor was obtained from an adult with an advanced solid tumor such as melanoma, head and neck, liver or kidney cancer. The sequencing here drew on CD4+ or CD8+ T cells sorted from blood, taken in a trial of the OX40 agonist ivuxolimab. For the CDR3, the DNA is TGTGCCAGCAGCCGACCCGGGGGCGAAAGAGCGAACACTGAAGCTTTCTTT. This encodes CASSRPGGERANTEAFF.